What follows is one T cell receptor beta chain and its context. The sample holds many counts of this clonotype. The clone's antigen remains unknown. No base quality values were provided; no much bigger clone lies one nucleotide off. The protocol used for the library was multiplex PCR. Sequencing took place on an Illumina HiSeq 4000. To build TCR beta libraries, CDR3 regions were amplified by Arm-PCR using iRepertoire HTBI primers. Before sequencing, the PCR products went through gel purification. The paper's data handling went like this. Gene usage analysis of CDR3 amino acid clonotypes used the 55 to 65 TRBV and more than 13 TRBJ segments found across samples. COPE and FqMerger were used to merge filtered high-quality paired reads into contigs. Contigs were aligned with BLAST to IMGT TRBV, TRBD and TRBJ reference genes, and CDR3 was defined per IMGT. Any clonotype with a frequency above 0.1% was counted as a highly expanded clone. Shannon entropy served as the measure of repertoire diversity, while the Gini coefficient captured V-J evenness. A clonotype was considered public if more than one individual shared it. Using fastp trimming at Q25 and MiXCR clonotype assembly, TCRdb reanalyzed the public sequencing data and kept in-frame beta chains. Every distinct CDR3 protein forms one entry, paired with its most common genes and DNA. The V and J calls, along with clone size, are taken from TCRdb and not from the paper's own processing. The table for this sample lists about 460,000 distinct CDR3 sequences; approximately 15% of them were counted only once. Of the sample, approximately 15% is held by the ten largest clones.

The label giving this sample's time point can be read as: newly diagnosed GD, antithyroid drugs for less than 3 months. RNA was extracted from PBMCs in TRIzol for both TCR sequencing and RNA sequencing. Graves' disease was diagnosed according to American Thyroid Association guidelines. Patients for the study were recruited at an endocrinology department in Xi'an, China. Each patient gave approximately 10 milliliters of peripheral blood, collected in an EDTA anticoagulant tube. Ficoll Paque Plus density gradient separation was used to isolate PBMCs, and no further T cell sorting was done. An Agilent 2100 Bioanalyzer and agarose gel were used to assess RNA quality, and a NanoDrop 2000 was used to measure RNA concentration. The sample originates from a study of regulatory T cells in long-lasting Graves disease (dated by TCRdb to the early 2020s). Notes on the research overall: Antithyroid drugs had been taken for less than 3 months by newly diagnosed Graves' disease patients. Peripheral blood TCR sequencing and RNA sequencing compared persistent Graves' disease patients with newly diagnosed Graves' disease patients. The study was conducted in China and was registered as a clinical trial. A total of roughly 35 samples were covered by TCR sequencing, comprising around 13 persistent and approximately 20 newly diagnosed Graves' disease patients.

Summary of the overall study and its limitations: Lower TCR Shannon entropy and fewer highly expanded clones were observed in persistent Graves' disease patients than in newly diagnosed patients, which suggested clonal expansion. Persistent disease showed preferential use of TRBV28, TRBJ1-2 and TRBJ2-5, whereas newly diagnosed disease favored TRBV20-1 and TRBJ2-1. The authors noted that the small sample size was a limitation that may lower accuracy. The study examined only peripheral blood because the primary lesion, thyroid tissue, could not be accessed. Persistent patients shared more public clonotypes among themselves (2,741) than newly diagnosed patients did (approximately 870). Only the TCR beta chain was sequenced and analyzed.

Cut back by 4 bases and 1 base, the V and J ends lie 5 bases apart. For CDR1 and CDR2, the germline V gene lists SGHAT and FQNNGV. The CDR3 numbers 13 residues from cysteine through phenylalanine. The sequence is cut down to CDR3 DNA, 39 bases in frame from base 1. This same sample was also taken into another study, of T cells in Graves' hyperthyroidism and ophthalmopathy. Drawing on the second study: Graves' hyperthyroidism was defined as stable when no progression to ophthalmopathy occurred over 18 months of follow-up. Hyperthyroidism patients were newly diagnosed, had a disease duration of under 2 months, and were aged 18 to 65 years. The study excluded patients with uncontrolled infections, other autoimmune diseases, pregnancy or lactation. Diagnoses were established on the basis of clinical symptoms, serum thyroxine and TRAb, thyroid ultrasound, and orbital computed tomography. A first-round RT-PCR of the TCR CDR3 used the HTBI primer set with the Qiagen OneStep RT-PCR kit. Most expanded thyroid clonotypes (frequency above 0.001) were also found in blood, which suggests that blood repertoires may mirror thyroid immune responses. A model built on a 13 V-J signature distinguished ophthalmopathy from stable hyperthyroidism, reaching 87.88% sensitivity and around 81% specificity in cross-validation and 80%/75% in testing. During validation, the model predicted progression to ophthalmopathy a median of around six months ahead of onset, with around 65% sensitivity and roughly 72% specificity. TCR V-J signatures able to tell the groups apart were searched for in a discovery cohort of 90 to 100 patients, of whom fewer than 45 had Graves' ophthalmopathy and about 55 had stable Graves' hyperthyroidism. Whether ophthalmopathy could be predicted prospectively was tested in an independent validation cohort made up of roughly 19 hyperthyroidism patients plus 17 patients who later progressed to ophthalmopathy. The approximately 98 discovery patients were randomly divided into training and test sets at a 7:3 ratio. In addition, the study compared T-cell repertoires in thyroid tissue and in blood from six Graves' hyperthyroidism patients. After sampling, hyperthyroidism patients received methimazole starting at 30 mg daily, and ophthalmopathy patients received high-dose intravenous methylprednisolone. The libraries were constructed in a second round of multiplex PCR and then size-selected and purified. Sequencing of the libraries was done on an Illumina HiSeq2000 using paired-end 100 bp reads. SOAPnuke was used to process the raw data, throwing out any read that contained adapters or uncalled bases, had a mean Phred below 15, or lacked an exact constant-primer or identifier match. High-quality paired reads were merged with COPE v1.2.5, and unique nucleotide sequences were defined as clonotypes. Clonotypes were aligned to IMGT TRBV, TRBD and TRBJ reference segments using MiTCR v1.1. Analysis was restricted to V-J combinations with a frequency above 0.0001, which covered roughly 99% of repertoires. A TCS score was defined as the ratio of F50 (clonal expansion) to E x V (chaos), with BLOSUM62-based TCRdist applied between CDR3 peptides within each V-J. Welch's t-statistics and random forest reduced fewer than 550 V-J features to roughly 13, which were used in a naive Bayes classifier (R e1071). Sample size was not statistically predetermined, and investigators were not blinded to group allocation. According to the paper, TCR Vbeta CDR3 sequencing was carried out on 135 peripheral blood samples, which came from fewer than 50 ophthalmopathy, around 75 hyperthyroidism and approximately 17 progressor patients.

This receptor chain uses TRBV11-2 and TRBJ2-4; the D gene remains uncertain. The origin of this receptor is a woman aged 45 to 65 with Graves disease. Donor details come from another sample of the same person, matched by shared clones. The specimen was peripheral blood mononuclear cells (PBMCs), collected at new diagnosis, from a patient treated with antithyroid drugs. The CDR3 protein sequence reads: CASSSLAKNIQYF. Here is the DNA: TGTGCCAGCAGCTCTTTGGCCAAAAACATTCAGTACTTC.